Sequencing of this T cell receptor beta chain was carried out in a study of cytomegalovirus exposure and HLA in healthy donors. Unmatched junction bases numbered 4, after V lost 5 bases and J lost 1 base. CDR3 length: 16 amino acids. Germline V lookup: CDR1 MNHEY, CDR2 SMNVEV (reference sequence). Sequencing was performed with immunoSEQ multiplex PCR; in TCRdb, only in-frame clones are kept and a portion is missing. Here the sample spans 200,000 to 250,000 clones, around 87% being singletons. This receptor was identified in a woman under 30 in good health and CMV-seropositive. The sample was PBMCs. This chain links TRBV27 with TRBJ1-4, with 10 nucleotides matching TRBD1. CDR3 residues: CASSQGQGLTNEKLFF. The CDR3 DNA follows: TGTGCCAGCAGTCAGGGACAGGGGTTAACTAATGAAAAACTGTTTTTT.